This record looks at one T cell receptor (beta chain) sequence and its context. Authors' processing steps: The authors estimated nucleated cell counts from reference gene primer amplification. Here immunoSEQ multiplex PCR was the method, and the copy in TCRdb shows in-frame clones only, minus some. V and J calls and clone size are those listed in that table; D and trimming were worked out from the DNA. The sample holds 49,000 or so clones, around 90% seen once. The data belong to a study of blood T cell repertoires in COVID-19. About the study: The United States, Italy and Spain provided the acute and convalescent COVID-19 samples. PBMCs, B-cell-depleted T cells, or T cells were the source of the cDNA or gDNA that made up the material.

Trimming cost V 4 bases and J 0 bases, with 18 bases left between them. The CDR3 covers 17 residues. CDR1 and CDR2 (germline): SEHNR, FQNEAQ (reference sequence). The material sequenced was peripheral blood. The chain has TRBV7-9 and TRBJ1-1; TRBD1 is a possible D gene (5 bases). The receptor's source is a man over 45 with acute or convalescent COVID-19. CDR3 loop: CASSYPSGDWMNTEAFF. The CDR3 nucleotides read TGTGCCAGCAGCTATCCCTCGGGGGACTGGATGAACACTGAAGCTTTCTTT.